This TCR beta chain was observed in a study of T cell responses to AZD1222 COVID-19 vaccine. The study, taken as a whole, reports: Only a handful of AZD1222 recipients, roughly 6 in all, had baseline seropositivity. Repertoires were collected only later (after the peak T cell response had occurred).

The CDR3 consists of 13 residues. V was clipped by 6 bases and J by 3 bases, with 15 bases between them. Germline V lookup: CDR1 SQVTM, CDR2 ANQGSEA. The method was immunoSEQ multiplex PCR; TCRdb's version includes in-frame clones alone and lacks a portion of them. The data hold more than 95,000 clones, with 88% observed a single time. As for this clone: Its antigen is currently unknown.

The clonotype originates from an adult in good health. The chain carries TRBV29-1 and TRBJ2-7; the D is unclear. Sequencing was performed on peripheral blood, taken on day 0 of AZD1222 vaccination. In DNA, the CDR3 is TGCAGCGTCGTAGGTCAGGACGGCTACGAGCAGTACTTC. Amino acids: CSVVGQDGYEQYF.